Listed below are T cell receptor beta chains from one sample, sequenced in a study of blood T cell repertoires in COVID-19. The repertoire was sequenced with immunoSEQ multiplex PCR; TCRdb's copy has only in-frame clones and lacks some. This sample has about 120,000 clones, with over 60% found just once. The material sequenced was peripheral blood. The receptors stem from an older man with acute or convalescent COVID-19. Each CDR3 is given with its conserved first and last residue. A D gene is named only where the DNA matches it firmly. Part of the rows lack a size; the others show once, few, many or a class for expanded clones.

J gene | V gene | D gene | clone size | CDR3 protein | CDR3 DNA
TRBJ1-3 | TRBV19 | . | . | CASNIHSGNTIYF | TGTGCCAGTAATATCCACTCTGGAAACACCATATATTTT
TRBJ1-1 | TRBV5-1 | TRBD1 | . | CASSNRTGATEAFF | TGCGCCAGCAGCAATCGGACAGGCGCCACTGAAGCTTTCTTT
TRBJ1-4 | TRBV5-6 | TRBD1 | . | CASSKTGVEEKLFF | TGTGCCAGCAGCAAGACAGGGGTAGAAGAAAAACTGTTTTTT
TRBJ1-5 | TRBV4-3 | . | . | CASSQEAGYQPQHF | TGCGCCAGCAGCCAAGAGGCAGGTTATCAGCCCCAGCATTTT
TRBJ1-2 | TRBV6-6 | . | . | CASRESTGGYTF | TGTGCCAGCAGAGAATCGACCGGGGGCTACACCTTC
TRBJ2-7 | TRBV9 | TRBD1 | . | CASSEGPDRATYEQYF | TGTGCCAGCAGCGAGGGCCCCGACAGGGCGACCTACGAGCAGTACTTC
TRBJ2-5 | TRBV4-2 | TRBD2 | . | CASSPRILAGGAKETQYF | TGTGCCAGCAGCCCCCGCATACTAGCGGGGGGGGCTAAAGAGACCCAGTACTTC
TRBJ1-2 | TRBV7-8 | . | few | CASSLRDLTGYTF | TGTGCCAGCAGCTTAAGGGACTTGACTGGCTACACCTTC
TRBJ2-2 | TRBV9 | TRBD2 | . | CASSVGSGRAGTGELFF | TGTGCCAGCAGCGTAGGTAGCGGGAGGGCCGGCACCGGGGAGCTGTTTTTT
TRBJ1-1 | TRBV3-1/TRBV3-2 | . | . | CASSPHGGFRVNTEAFF | TGTGCCAGCAGCCCCCATGGGGGGTTTAGGGTGAACACTGAAGCTTTCTTT
TRBJ2-5 | TRBV6-5 | TRBD2 | . | CASRPLAEGGTQYF | TGTGCCAGCAGACCACTAGCGGAGGGGGGGACCCAGTACTTC
TRBJ1-4 | TRBV27 | TRBD1 | . | CASSFGTGNEKLFF | TGTGCCAGCAGTTTTGGGACAGGGAATGAAAAACTGTTTTTT
TRBJ2-1 | TRBV7-9 | TRBD2 | few | CASSPTSGGGQFF | TGTGCCAGCAGCCCGACTAGCGGGGGTGGGCAGTTCTTC
TRBJ2-1 | TRBV3-1/TRBV3-2 | . | . | CASSQTAGNYNEQFF | TGTGCCAGCAGCCAGACCGCGGGAAACTACAATGAGCAGTTCTTC
TRBJ2-7 | TRBV19 | TRBD2 | . | CASSIGPGGAYEQYF | TGTGCCAGTAGTATAGGGCCGGGAGGTGCCTACGAGCAGTACTTC
TRBJ1-2 | TRBV27 | TRBD1 | once | CASTTGGAGYTF | TGTGCCAGCACCACAGGGGGGGCCGGCTACACCTTC
TRBJ1-3 | TRBV19 | TRBD1 | . | CASSSGGSGNTIYF | TGTGCCAGTAGCTCAGGGGGCTCTGGAAACACCATATATTTT
TRBJ2-2 | TRBV5-6 | . | . | CASSFSQVNTGELFF | TGTGCCAGCAGCTTTTCACAGGTGAACACCGGGGAGCTGTTTTTT
TRBJ2-5 | TRBV28 | . | . | CASTHGGRTPQETQYF | TGTGCCAGCACCCATGGAGGGAGAACACCTCAAGAGACCCAGTACTTC
TRBJ1-3 | TRBV19 | . | . | CASSIRTSGNTIYF | TGTGCCAGTAGTATTCGGACTTCTGGAAACACCATATATTTT
TRBJ2-1 | TRBV3-1/TRBV3-2 | TRBD1 | once | CASSQSQGAGSYNEQFF | TGTGCCAGCAGCCAATCACAGGGGGCAGGCTCCTACAATGAGCAGTTCTTC
TRBJ1-2 | TRBV2 | . | many | CASSEEAGLGGYTF | TGTGCCAGCAGTGAAGAGGCAGGGTTAGGTGGCTACACCTTC
TRBJ2-7 | TRBV18 | TRBD1 | . | CASSVQRQGATYEQYF | TGTGCCAGCTCCGTACAACGACAGGGGGCCACCTACGAGCAGTACTTC
TRBJ2-7 | TRBV7-2 | TRBD1 | . | CASSFQGALNEQYF | TGTGCCAGCAGCTTCCAGGGGGCGCTCAACGAGCAGTACTTC
TRBJ2-7 | TRBV11-1 | . | . | CASSSGLPSYEQYF | TGTGCCAGCAGCTCCGGACTTCCCTCCTACGAGCAGTACTTC
TRBJ2-1 | TRBV24-1 | TRBD2 | . | CATSEATSGGRFF | TGTGCCACCAGTGAAGCCACTAGCGGGGGGAGGTTCTTC